The present T cell receptor (beta chain) was sequenced within a study of cytomegalovirus exposure and HLA in healthy donors listed by TCRdb under 2017. In terms of the full investigation: In an earlier analysis of about 560 of the donors, about 260 Gb of sequence data and 90 million to 120 million unique TCR beta sequences from 180 million or so T cells were reported. All discovery cohort repertoires had been generated using a single sequencing platform. About five DR-DQ haplotypes were treated as single units for association and clustering because of strong linkage in the cohort. The study aimed to test whether cataloging public T cell receptors could reveal signatures of past pathogen exposure. A later genetic analysis took genome-wide SNP genotypes for about 65% of the 666 donors and used that subset as a discovery cohort. Of the 350 to 450 genotyped donors, roughly 80% were placed in the genetic ancestry cluster associated with self-reported Caucasian donors. Rather than drawing on any new phenotypic data, the later analysis identified candidate immune exposures from TCR beta sequences and the way those sequences occurred across donors. An early release covering approximately 600 HLA-typed donors comprised 250 to 350 gigabases of sequencing data and approximately 85 million unique TCR sequences. Besides the first cohort of 550 to 750 subjects, a separate validation cohort made up of roughly 120 different subjects was used. HLA typing covered class I and class II loci at four-digit resolution. High-throughput TCR immunosequencing, statistical association of individual TCRs with disease status, and machine learning were combined to predict cytomegalovirus infection status. The study profiled the T cell repertoires of more than 500 subjects by immunosequencing and related them to cytomegalovirus serostatus. Donor age, sex, ethnicity and CMV serostatus were compiled together with the repertoire data. On average, roughly 200,000 unique TCR beta nucleotide sequences were sequenced per donor among roughly 430 genotyped donors of the cohort, with roughly 18% of those sequences being non-productive. In an earlier analysis of 500 to 650 of the donors, high-throughput TCR beta sequencing was used to judge whether each TCR beta V gene segment behaved as functional or pseudogenic. Typing coverage varied by locus: about 629-640 donors for A, B, C, DRB1 and DQB1; approximately 500 for DQA1; nearly 610 for DPA1; some 470 for DPB1. A later analysis re-examined previously published TCR beta repertoires from hundreds of donors and added high-resolution HLA genotyping to investigate patterns of TCR occurrence.

Points the paper makes about the study in general: Several of the top co-occurrence clusters appeared to be linked to parvovirus B19, influenza, CMV and Epstein-Barr virus, according to a later analysis. HLA typing was unavailable for some donors at each locus, so association tests used only the typed subset. In a later analysis, most CMV-associated TCR beta chains were found to appear HLA-restricted, with HLA associations seemingly driven largely by CMV exposure. In a later analysis, HLA-associated TCR beta chains were found to be more clonally expanded and to have lower generation probabilities than equally common non-associated chains. In an earlier analysis of approximately 590 of the donors, most TCR beta V segments appeared in productive rearrangements about 87% or about 30% of the time, broadly matching IMGT annotations. Assigning TCR associations to individual alleles was difficult when HLA alleles, especially DR and DQ, strongly co-occurred. Correlated functional status among segregating V segments might be attributable to linkage disequilibrium, but an unknown experimental factor could not be ruled out. At a false discovery rate of 0.05, a later analysis linked 15,000 to 20,000 TCR beta sequences to specific HLA alleles. The study gave a list of about 170 TCR beta chains associated with cytomegalovirus. A further reported finding was that TCR beta sequences accurately predicted the HLA-A and HLA-B alleles for most subjects in the first cohort. While some public TCRs were present in many individuals, most TCR sequences turned up only very rarely across donors. An association between a missense DCLRE1C variant and V-gene and J-gene trimming of TCR beta chains was found in a later genetic analysis and replicated in an independent cohort. For the cohort, immune exposure information was limited to CMV serostatus. A later analysis found that TCR association rates varied across HLA loci, with DRB1 alleles showing the most associated TCRs and HLA-C alleles the fewest. This cohort had only TCR beta chains sequenced, and the lack of alpha or paired-chain data limited which features could be detected. In both the original and validation cohorts, the classifier was reported to diagnose cytomegalovirus status with high specificity and sensitivity. Sequencing depth was assumed to be roughly uniform across donors in the presence/absence analyses, though that assumption may not hold. It was suggested by the authors that the approach could potentially be generalized to other disease states and immunological phenotypes. Some IMGT-functional V segments, including TRBV6-2 and TRBV6-3, could not be told apart with the 87-base-pair reads, so those segments were excluded. A later genetic analysis reported fewer N-insertions in productive TCRs among donors in an Asian-associated ancestry cluster than the approximately 670-donor mean. Because counts were too low, about 15 rarely observed V segments, including chromosome 9 orphons, were left out of the earlier analysis of over 550 of the donors. A few of the identified cytomegalovirus-associated TCR beta chains were confirmed in vitro to be specific for cytomegalovirus antigens. The sequencing pipeline was judged likely to have produced a cluster of highly shared sequence variants as a technical artifact.

The method was the immunoSEQ multiplex PCR assay. For the multiplex PCR, a mixture combining 60 forward primers for TCR Vbeta segments and 13 reverse primers for TCR Jbeta segments was used. Amplification of the CDR3 region of rearranged TCR beta genes was performed with a multiplex PCR assay on genomic DNA. On the Illumina HiSeq System, the amplified TCR beta libraries were sequenced as 87-base-pair reads. For the original study's pipeline: Across the roughly 700 repertoires, a later analysis counted approximately 75 million unique TCR beta chains, roughly 11 million of which were shared by at least two donors. Raw reads were error-corrected and collapsed into unique sequences with a nearest-neighbor algorithm that merged closely related sequences to remove PCR and sequencing errors. Alignment of CDR3 sequences to IMGT reference sequences was used to assign V, D and J gene segments. For a sequence to be retained, a match of at least six nucleotides to both a V gene segment and a J gene segment was required. A rearrangement was called productive if the CDR3 had no stop codons and remained in frame with V and J, and every other rearrangement was called non-productive. Following IMGT convention, CDR3 was defined as the stretch from the second conserved V-encoded cysteine to the conserved J-encoded phenylalanine. In an earlier analysis of 550 to 650 of the donors, sequences lacking an unambiguous match to a single V gene segment were excluded. An earlier analysis of 587 of the donors called V segments functional above 56.7% productive rearrangements and segregating when the between-donor standard deviation exceeded 5%. A statistical classification framework was built for diagnosing cytomegalovirus status from the catalog of TCR beta chain sequences. A later analysis assigned V and J genes by comparing TCR nucleotide sequences with IMGT/GENE-DB human TR gene sequences. A later analysis assigned CDR3 sequences and most-parsimonious VDJ recombination scenarios with the TCRdist pipeline. A later analysis defined each TCR beta chain by its CDR3 amino acid sequence plus V-gene family, and excluded reads lacking a unique V-gene family. In a later analysis, approximately 640 highly shared, low-generation-probability nucleotide sequences were removed to address suspected cross-contamination and a sequencing artifact. In a later analysis, a clonal expansion index was calculated for each public chain from normalized within-repertoire ranks of inferred template counts. Generation probabilities in a later analysis came from a VDJ recombination model fitted to out-of-frame rearrangements, and those results were checked against IGoR. Hypergeometric tests were used in a later analysis to score TCR-TCR, TCR-HLA and TCR-CMV co-occurrence, with a repertoire-size bias correction applied to the TCR pairs. A later analysis estimated false discovery rates by permuting HLA or CMV assignments 20 times. In a later analysis, co-occurring TCRs were grouped using DBSCAN, and TCRdist sequence similarity was added for clustering within HLA-allele-positive subsets. Co-occurrence clustering excluded repertoires with fewer than 30,000 or more than 120,000 public chains, plus five with anomalous nucleotide sharing. TCRdb took over this immuneACCESS table, retaining in-frame rearrangements with V and J assigned. Such tables are incomplete; in checked studies, under half of the missing clones stem from an unresolved V gene, and the remainder is unexplained. Clone size and the V and J calls come from that table; the DNA yielded D and trimming. A total of around 160,000 clones appear in this sample, 80% of them only once. 9.7% of the sample goes to the ten largest clones.

The cohort consisted of approximately 690 healthy bone marrow donors. All cohort members were sampled while nominally healthy, although unrecorded immune exposures were likely present. The donor tested CMV seropositive, placing the donor among the roughly 300 seropositive members of the cohort. A peripheral blood sample was provided by each donor, and peripheral blood mononuclear cells were used for TCR beta sequencing. Genomic DNA extraction from the blood cell samples was performed with the Qiagen DNeasy Blood Extraction Kit. From the cysteine up to the phenylalanine, the CDR3 has a length of 13 residues. The CDR3 DNA has 39 bases and is translated from base 1. The germline V gene (reference sequence) supplies CDR1 SGHKS and CDR2 YYEKEE. Trimming at the junction amounts to 7 bases on V and 1 base on J, and the germline ends lie 11 bases apart. This clone was detected only a few times. Its antigen is still unknown. Base qualities are not recorded, but no much larger clone differs from it by a single base.

The chain couples TRBV5-5 to TRBJ1-1, with the D gene uncertain. This clonotype originated in a man aged 18-30 years in good health and CMV-seropositive. The sequenced sample was PBMCs. Here is the DNA: TGTGCCAGCTACCTGGAGAAGAACACTGAAGCTTTCTTT. It codes for CASYLEKNTEAFF.